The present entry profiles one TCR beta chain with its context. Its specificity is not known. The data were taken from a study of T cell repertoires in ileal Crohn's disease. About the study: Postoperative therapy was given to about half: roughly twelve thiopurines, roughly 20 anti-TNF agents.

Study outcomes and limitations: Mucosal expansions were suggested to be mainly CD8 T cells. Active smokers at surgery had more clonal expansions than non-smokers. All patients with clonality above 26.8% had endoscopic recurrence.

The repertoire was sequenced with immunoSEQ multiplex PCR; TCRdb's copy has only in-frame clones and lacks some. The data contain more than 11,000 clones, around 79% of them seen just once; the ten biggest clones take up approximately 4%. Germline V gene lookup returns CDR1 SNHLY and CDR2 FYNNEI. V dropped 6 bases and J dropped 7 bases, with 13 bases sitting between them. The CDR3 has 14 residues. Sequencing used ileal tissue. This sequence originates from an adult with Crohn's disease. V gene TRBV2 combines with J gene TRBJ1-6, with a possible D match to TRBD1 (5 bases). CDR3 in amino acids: CASSVAGGNSPLHF. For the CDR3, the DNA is TGTGCCAGCAGCGTTGCCGGGGGGAATTCACCCCTCCACTTT.